A single sample gave rise to the 8 T cell receptor gamma chains below, sequenced in a study of γδ T cells in repeated Plasmodium falciparum infection. Vgamma9/Vdelta2+ and Vdelta2-negative gammadelta T cells were flow-sorted from PBMC for bulk sequencing. TCRdb reanalysed the multiplex PCR reads with CATT. The sample lists about 30,000 gamma-chain clones, over 1.1% occurring once. Material for sequencing was gamma-delta T cells from blood. Receptors were obtained from a pool of human donors (malaria-infected and uninfected, not separated).

This clone was recorded many times. Other DNA sequences of this sample code for an identical CDR3. The chain employs TRGV4 and TRGJ1 or TRGJ2. The ends lost 0 bases at V and 3 bases at J; junction bases unmatched: 5. The CDR3 is 14 residues long. Germline V gives CDR1 EGSTGY, CDR2 YDSYTSSV. CDR3 residues: CATWDGSSYYKKLF. CDR3 in DNA: TGTGCCACCTGGGATGGGTCCTCTTATTATAAGAAACTCTTT.

A remark on this clone: TCRdb's listed protein matches a much larger clone and diverges from this DNA's translation at residue 7, likely through a read error; the protein shown comes from the DNA. This sequence joins TRGV9 and TRGJP2. The J gene was not available in TCRdb and was assigned here by matching the DNA to germline segments. Looked up from germline, CDR1 is GITISATS and CDR2 is ISYDGTV (reference sequence). The CDR3 extends over 13 amino acids. V trimming: 6 bases; J trimming: 6 bases; junction bases outside the gene matches: 7. CDR3: CALWRRCDWIKTF. The CDR3 nucleotides are TGTGCCTTGTGGAGGAGGTGTGATTGGATCAAGACGTTT.

As to this clone: A read error likely explains why the TCRdb protein, taken from a much larger clone, differs from this DNA's translation at residues 11 and 12; the protein shown is translated from the DNA. The chain joins TRGV4 to TRGJ1 or TRGJ2. The J gene, left out of TCRdb, was set here by checking the DNA against germline. The length of the CDR3 is 18 residues. Germline V gene data show CDR1 as EGSTGY and CDR2 as YDSYTSSV. The V and J ends lost 1 base and 12 bases, in that order; junction bases with no gene match: 27. The CDR3 region is CATWDGSSCVEWNCVKLF. CDR3 DNA: TGTGCCACCTGGGATGGCTCGAGCTGCGTGGAATGGAATTGTGTGAAACTCTTT.

This clone was observed a handful of times. A far larger clone is one nucleotide away, so this likely arose from a read error. Other DNA sequences in the sample encode the same CDR3. This chain links TRGV9 with TRGJP. The J gene, absent from TCRdb, was called here by matching the DNA to germline. Germline lookup yields CDR1 GITISATS and CDR2 ISYDGTV (reference sequence). The CDR3 extends over 18 amino acids. CDR3 sequence: CALWEVAPQELGKKIKVF. The CDR3 nucleotides are TGTGCCCTGTGGGAGGTGGCCCCGCAAGAGTTGGGCAAAAAAATCAAGGTATTT.

This clone was picked up many times. The TCRdb protein, from a much larger clone, departs from this DNA's translation at residue 7, likely by read error; the protein shown derives from the DNA. The chain uses TRGV8 and TRGJP2. Germline V CDR1 and CDR2: VENAVY, YDSYNSRV. The CDR3 has 13 amino acids. The CDR3 is CATWDSRDWIKTF. The CDR3 nucleotides read TGTGCCACCTGGGATAGTAGGGATTGGATCAAGACGTTT.

This clone was seen a handful of times. This is likely an artifact of a read error, given a far larger clone one base away. Other nucleotide sequences in the sample specify the same CDR3. The chain combines TRGV4 with TRGJ1 or TRGJ2. TCRdb supplies no J gene; here it was assigned by aligning the nucleotide sequence to germline. Germline V CDR1 and CDR2: EGSTGY, YDSYTSSV. V dropped 4 bases and J dropped 5; count of bases not matched to a gene: 11. This CDR3 has 14 residues. The CDR3 bases are TGTGCCACCTGGGACGGGCCTTCCAATTATAAGAAACTCTTT. Amino acids: CATWDGPSNYKKLF.

This clone turned up a few times. TCRdb lists the protein of a much larger clone for this DNA, which differs at residue 3, so this is likely a read error; the protein given here is translated from the DNA itself. The chain combines TRGV9 with TRGJ1 or TRGJ2. The J gene is absent in TCRdb and was assigned here via DNA matching to germline. The germline V gene encodes CDR1 GITISATS and CDR2 ISYDGTV (reference sequence). The CDR3 consists of 13 residues. CDR3 region: CASWEVLFYKKLF. Written as DNA, the CDR3 is TGTGCCTCGTGGGAGGTGCTGTTTTATAAGAAACTCTTT.

The sample holds a few counts of this clone. The protein held in TCRdb is that of a much larger clone and does not match this DNA's translation at residue 5, likely because of a read error; the protein shown is translated from the DNA. The genes are TRGV9 and TRGJ1 or TRGJ2. The J gene, not given by TCRdb, was assigned here from a germline match of the nucleotide sequence. Germline CDR1 GITISATS, CDR2 ISYDGTV (reference sequence). The CDR3 loop spans 12 amino acids. J gave up 8 bases and V 6 bases, and 10 bases lay outside the gene matches. The CDR3 DNA reads as TGTGCCTTGTGGAGGGGCCCCGATAAGAAACTCTTT. This sequence encodes CALWRGPDKKLF.